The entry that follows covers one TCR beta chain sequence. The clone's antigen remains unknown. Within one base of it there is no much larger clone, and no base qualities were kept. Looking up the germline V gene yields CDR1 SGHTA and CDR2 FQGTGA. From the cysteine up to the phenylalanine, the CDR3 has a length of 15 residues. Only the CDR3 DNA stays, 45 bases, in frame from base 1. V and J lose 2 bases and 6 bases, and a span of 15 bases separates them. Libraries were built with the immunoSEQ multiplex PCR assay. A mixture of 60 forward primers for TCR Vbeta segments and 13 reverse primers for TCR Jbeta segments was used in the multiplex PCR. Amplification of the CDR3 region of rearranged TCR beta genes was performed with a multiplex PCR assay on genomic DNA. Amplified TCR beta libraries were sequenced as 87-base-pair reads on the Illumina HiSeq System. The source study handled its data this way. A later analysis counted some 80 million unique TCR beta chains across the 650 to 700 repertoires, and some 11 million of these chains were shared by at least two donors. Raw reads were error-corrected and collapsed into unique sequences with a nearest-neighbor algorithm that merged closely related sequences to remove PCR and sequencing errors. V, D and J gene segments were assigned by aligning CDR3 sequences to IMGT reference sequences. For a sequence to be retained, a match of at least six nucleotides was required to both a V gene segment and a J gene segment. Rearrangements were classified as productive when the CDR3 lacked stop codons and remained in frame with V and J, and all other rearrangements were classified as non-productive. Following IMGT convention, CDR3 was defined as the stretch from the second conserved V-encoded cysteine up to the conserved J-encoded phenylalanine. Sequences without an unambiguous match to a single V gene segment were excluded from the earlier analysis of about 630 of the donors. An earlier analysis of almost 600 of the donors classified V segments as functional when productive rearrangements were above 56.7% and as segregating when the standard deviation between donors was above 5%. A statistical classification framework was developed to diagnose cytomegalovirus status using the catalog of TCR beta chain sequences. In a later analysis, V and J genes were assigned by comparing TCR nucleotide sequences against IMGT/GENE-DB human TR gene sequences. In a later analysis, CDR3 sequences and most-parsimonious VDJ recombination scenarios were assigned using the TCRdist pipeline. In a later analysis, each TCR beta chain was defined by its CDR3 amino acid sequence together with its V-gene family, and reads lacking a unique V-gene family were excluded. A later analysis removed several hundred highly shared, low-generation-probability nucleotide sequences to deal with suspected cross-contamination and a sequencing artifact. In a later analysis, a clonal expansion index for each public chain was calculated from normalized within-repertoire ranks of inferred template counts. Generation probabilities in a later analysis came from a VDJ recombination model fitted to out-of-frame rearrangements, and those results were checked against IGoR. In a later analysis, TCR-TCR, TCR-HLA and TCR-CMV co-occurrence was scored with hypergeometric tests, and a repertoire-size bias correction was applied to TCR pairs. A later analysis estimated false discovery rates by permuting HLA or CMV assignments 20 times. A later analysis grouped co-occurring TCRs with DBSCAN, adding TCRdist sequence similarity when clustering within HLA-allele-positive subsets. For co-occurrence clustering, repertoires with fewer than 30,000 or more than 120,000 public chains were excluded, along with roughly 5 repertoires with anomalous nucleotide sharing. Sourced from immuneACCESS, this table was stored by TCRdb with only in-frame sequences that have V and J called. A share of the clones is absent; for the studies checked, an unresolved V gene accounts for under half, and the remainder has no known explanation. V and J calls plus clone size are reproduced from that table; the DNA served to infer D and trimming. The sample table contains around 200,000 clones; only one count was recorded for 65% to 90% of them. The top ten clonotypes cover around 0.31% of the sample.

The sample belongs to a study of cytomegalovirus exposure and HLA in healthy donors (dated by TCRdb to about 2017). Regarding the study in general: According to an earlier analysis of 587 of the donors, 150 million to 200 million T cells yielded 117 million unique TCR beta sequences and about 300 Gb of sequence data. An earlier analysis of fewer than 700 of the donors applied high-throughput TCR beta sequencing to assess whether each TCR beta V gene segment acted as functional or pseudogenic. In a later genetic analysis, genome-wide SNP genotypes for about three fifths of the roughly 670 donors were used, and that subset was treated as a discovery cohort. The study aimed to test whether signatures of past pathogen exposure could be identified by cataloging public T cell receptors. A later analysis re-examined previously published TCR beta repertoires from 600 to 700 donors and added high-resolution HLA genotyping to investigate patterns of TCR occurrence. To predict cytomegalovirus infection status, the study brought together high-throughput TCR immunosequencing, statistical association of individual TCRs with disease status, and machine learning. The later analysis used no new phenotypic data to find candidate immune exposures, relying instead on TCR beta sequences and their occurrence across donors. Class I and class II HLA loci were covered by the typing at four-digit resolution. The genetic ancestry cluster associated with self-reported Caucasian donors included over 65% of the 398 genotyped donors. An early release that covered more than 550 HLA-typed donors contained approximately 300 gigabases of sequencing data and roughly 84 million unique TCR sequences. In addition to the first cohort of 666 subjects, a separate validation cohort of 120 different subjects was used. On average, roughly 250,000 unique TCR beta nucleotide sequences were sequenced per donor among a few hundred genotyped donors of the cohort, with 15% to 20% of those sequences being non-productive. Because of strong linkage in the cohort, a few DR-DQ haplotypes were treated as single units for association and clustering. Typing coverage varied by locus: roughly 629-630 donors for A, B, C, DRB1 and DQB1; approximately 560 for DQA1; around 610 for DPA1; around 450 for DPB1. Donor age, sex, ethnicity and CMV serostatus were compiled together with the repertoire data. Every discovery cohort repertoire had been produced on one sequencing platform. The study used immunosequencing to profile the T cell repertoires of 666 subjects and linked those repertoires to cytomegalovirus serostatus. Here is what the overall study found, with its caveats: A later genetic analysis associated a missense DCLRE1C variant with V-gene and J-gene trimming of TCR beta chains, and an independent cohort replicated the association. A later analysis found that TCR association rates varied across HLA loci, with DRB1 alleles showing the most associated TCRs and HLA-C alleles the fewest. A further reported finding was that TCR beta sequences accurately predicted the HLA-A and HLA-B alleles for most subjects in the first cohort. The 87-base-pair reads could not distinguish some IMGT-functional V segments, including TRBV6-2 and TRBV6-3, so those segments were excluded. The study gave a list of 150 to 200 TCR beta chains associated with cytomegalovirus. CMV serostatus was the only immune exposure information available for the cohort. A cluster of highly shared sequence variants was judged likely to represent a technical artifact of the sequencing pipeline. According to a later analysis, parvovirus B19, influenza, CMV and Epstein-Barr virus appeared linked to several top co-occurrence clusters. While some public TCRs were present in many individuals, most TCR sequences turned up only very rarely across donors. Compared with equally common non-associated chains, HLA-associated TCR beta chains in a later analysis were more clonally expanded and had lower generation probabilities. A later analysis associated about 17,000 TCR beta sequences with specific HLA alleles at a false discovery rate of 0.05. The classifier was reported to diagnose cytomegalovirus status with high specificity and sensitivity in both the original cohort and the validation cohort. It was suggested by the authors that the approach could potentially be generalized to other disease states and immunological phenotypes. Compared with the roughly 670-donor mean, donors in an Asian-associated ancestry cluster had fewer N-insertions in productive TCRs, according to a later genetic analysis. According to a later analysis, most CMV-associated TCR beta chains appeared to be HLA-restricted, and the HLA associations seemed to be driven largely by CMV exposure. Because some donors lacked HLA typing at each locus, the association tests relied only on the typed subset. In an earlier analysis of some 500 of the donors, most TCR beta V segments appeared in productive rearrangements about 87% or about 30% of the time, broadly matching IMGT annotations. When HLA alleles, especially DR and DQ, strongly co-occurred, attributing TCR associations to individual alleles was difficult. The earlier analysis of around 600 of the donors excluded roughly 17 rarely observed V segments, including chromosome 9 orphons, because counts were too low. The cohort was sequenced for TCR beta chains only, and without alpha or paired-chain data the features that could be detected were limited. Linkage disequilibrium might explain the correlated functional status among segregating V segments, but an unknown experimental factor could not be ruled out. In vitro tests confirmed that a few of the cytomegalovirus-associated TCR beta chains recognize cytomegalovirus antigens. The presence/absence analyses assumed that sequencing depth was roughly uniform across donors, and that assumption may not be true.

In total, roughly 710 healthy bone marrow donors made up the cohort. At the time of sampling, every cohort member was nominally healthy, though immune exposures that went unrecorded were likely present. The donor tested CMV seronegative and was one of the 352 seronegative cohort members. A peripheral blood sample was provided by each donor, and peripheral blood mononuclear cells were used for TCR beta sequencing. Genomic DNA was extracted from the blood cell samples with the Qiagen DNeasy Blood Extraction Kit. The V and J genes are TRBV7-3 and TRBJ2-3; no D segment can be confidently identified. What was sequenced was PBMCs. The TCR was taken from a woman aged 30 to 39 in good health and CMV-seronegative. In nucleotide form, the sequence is TGTGCCAGCAGCTTAGGCCGCCAAAATTCGGATACGCAGTATTTT. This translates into CASSLGRQNSDTQYF.